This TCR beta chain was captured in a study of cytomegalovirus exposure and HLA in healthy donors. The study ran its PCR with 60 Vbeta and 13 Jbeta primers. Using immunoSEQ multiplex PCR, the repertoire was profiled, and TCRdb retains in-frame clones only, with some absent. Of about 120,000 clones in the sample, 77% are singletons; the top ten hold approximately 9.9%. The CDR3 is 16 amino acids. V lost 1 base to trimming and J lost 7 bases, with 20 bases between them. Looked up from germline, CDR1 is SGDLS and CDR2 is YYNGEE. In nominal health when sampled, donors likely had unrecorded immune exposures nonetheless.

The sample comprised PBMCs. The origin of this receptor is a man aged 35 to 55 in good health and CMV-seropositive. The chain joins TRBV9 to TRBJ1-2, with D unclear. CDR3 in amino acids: CASSVNPSGSGGGYTF. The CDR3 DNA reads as TGTGCCAGCAGCGTAAACCCTTCGGGATCGGGTGGTGGCTACACCTTC.